Following are 5 T cell receptor beta chains from one sample sequenced in a study of identical twins. Each CDR3 protein gets one entry after TCRdb re-called the 5' RACE reads with MiXCR. In the table there are roughly 350,000 distinct CDR3 sequences, 8.5% to 10% of which are singletons. Material: naive T cells sorted from blood. These TCRs come from a woman in her forties or fifties in good health.

In this sample, this clonotype turned up a few times. V is TRBV11-2 and J is TRBJ1-6; 10 positions match TRBD1. CDR1 SGHAT and CDR2 FQNNGV come from the germline V gene. This CDR3 is 15 amino acids long. Losses at the gene ends were 5 bases for V and 6 bases for J; bases not matched to a gene: 4. The CDR3 here is CASSDGTGVNSPLHF. The CDR3, as DNA: TGTGCCAGCAGCGATGGGACAGGGGTTAATTCACCCCTCCACTTT. Together with reference TRBV11-2 and TRBJ1-6, the CDR3 gives the full variable domain: EAGVAQSPRYKIIEKRQSVAFWCNPISGHATLYWYQQILGQGPKLLIQFQNNGVVDDSQLPKDRFSAERLKGVDSTLKIQPAKLEDSAVYLCASSDGTGVNSPLHFGNGTRLTVT.

Only a few counts were recorded for this clonotype. Sequence at one end of the junction differs from germline and may be a read error. The chain joins TRBV7-7 to TRBJ2-3, with D maybe TRBD1 (6 bases). CDR3 length: 19 amino acids. CDR1 and CDR2 (germline): SSHAT, FNYEAQ (reference sequence). In DNA form, the CDR3 reads TGTGCTAGCAGCTTAGGAAGGACCTTCGGGACACAATTCACAGATACGCAGTATTTT. It encodes CASSLGRTFGTQFTDTQYF.

Many counts were recorded for this clonotype. The chain links TRBV20-1 to TRBJ1-1; no clear D. This CDR3 spans 13 amino acids. Germline lookup yields CDR1 DFQATT and CDR2 SNEGSKA (reference sequence). The V gene lost 6 bases and the J gene lost 0 bases, with 11 bases spanning the gap. Here the CDR3 DNA reads TGCAGTGCCCCTTCCCAGCTGAACACTGAAGCTTTCTTT. As protein: CSAPSQLNTEAFF.

The rearrangement joins TRBV20-1 to TRBJ2-1; D is perhaps TRBD1 or TRBD2 (5 bases each). Germline lookup yields CDR1 DFQATT and CDR2 SNEGSKA (reference sequence). V was clipped by 7 bases and J by 13 bases, with 17 bases between them. CDR3 size: 11 residues. CDR3 in DNA: TGCAGTGTCGGGACCTCGTACACCCAGTTCTTC. It is translated as CSVGTSYTQFF.

This chain uses TRBV29-1 with TRBJ1-1; TRBD1 agrees at 7 bases. The V gene end was trimmed by 4 bases and the J gene end by 12 bases; junction bases not matched to a gene: 8. The CDR3 spans 11 residues. Germline V gene data show CDR1 as SQVTM and CDR2 as ANQGSEA. CDR3 sequence: CSVATGRISFF. CDR3 DNA: TGCAGCGTTGCGACAGGGAGGATATCTTTCTTT.